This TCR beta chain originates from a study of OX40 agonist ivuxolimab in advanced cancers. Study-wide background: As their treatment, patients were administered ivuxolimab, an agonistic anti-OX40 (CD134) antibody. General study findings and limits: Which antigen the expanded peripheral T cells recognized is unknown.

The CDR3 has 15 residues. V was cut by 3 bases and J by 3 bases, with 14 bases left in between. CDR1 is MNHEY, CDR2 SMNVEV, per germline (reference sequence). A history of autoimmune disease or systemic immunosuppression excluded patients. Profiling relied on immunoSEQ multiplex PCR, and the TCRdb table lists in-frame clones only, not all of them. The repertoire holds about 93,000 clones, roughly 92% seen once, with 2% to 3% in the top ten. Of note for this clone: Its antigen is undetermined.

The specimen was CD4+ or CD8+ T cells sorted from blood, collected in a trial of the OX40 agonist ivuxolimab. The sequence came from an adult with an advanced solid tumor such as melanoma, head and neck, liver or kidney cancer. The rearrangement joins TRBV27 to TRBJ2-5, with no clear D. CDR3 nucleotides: TGTGCCAGCAGTTTTTGGCGAGCTGAAAAAGAGACCCAGTACTTC. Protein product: CASSFWRAEKETQYF.